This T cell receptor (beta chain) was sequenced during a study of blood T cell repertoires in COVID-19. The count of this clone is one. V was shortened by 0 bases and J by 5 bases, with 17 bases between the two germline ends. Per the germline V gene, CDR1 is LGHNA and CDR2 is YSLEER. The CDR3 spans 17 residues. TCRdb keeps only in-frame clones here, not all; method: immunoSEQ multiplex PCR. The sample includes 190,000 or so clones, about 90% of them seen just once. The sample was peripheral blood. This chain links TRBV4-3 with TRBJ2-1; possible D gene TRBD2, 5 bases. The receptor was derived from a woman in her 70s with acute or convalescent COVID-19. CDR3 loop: CASSQDLGPGNNNEQFF. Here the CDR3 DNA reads TGCGCCAGCAGCCAAGACCTCGGCCCCGGGAACAACAATGAGCAGTTCTTC.